The following is a T cell receptor beta chain sequence with its context. Its specific antigen is unknown. Germline is not matched at one junction end, which may reflect a read error. Based on the germline V gene, the CDR1 and CDR2 sequences are SGHDT and YYEEEE. Reading from cysteine to phenylalanine, the CDR3 counts 13 amino acids. Kept here is only the CDR3 DNA, which spans 39 bases and is read in frame from base 1. The data belong to a study of T-cell memory formation after mild COVID-19 (TCRdb year 2021). In the study overall: TCR sequence clusters from the two donors were largely donor specific. Longitudinal TCRalpha and TCRbeta repertoire sequencing tracked T-cell clones expanding and contracting after mild COVID-19 in a couple of donors. Two young, previously healthy adult volunteers, one female and one male, were included in the cohort.

PBMCs were isolated by Ficoll-Paque density gradient centrifugation. Sequencer: Illumina NovaSeq 6000. TCRalpha and TCRbeta cDNA libraries were built by 5'RACE with constant-segment primers, adding sample barcodes and unique molecular identifiers. RNA was extracted from every sample with Trizol reagent. Library amplification was performed in two PCR steps, and a second sample barcode and Illumina TruSeq adapters were introduced in the second step. Libraries were sequenced on an Illumina NovaSeq with 2 x 150 bp paired-end reads. For the original study's pipeline: Reads were demultiplexed and collapsed into UMI-guided consensus sequences with migec v1.2.7. Using mixcr v2.1.11, UMI consensuses were aligned to TRA and TRB V and J templates and then assembled into clonotypes. Expanded or contracted clonotypes were those called significant by both edgeR and NoisET, with noise models trained on biological replicates. For edgeR calls, the cutoffs were a false discovery rate-adjusted p below 0.01 and a log2 fold-change threshold of 1. As an exploratory analysis of dynamics, max-normalized trajectories of the 1000 most abundant clonotypes were examined with PCA combined with hierarchical clustering. Separately sequenced CD4+ and CD8+ repertoires were used to assign the CD4 or CD8 phenotype of responding clones. The public reads were run again by TCRdb, first through fastp at Q25 and then through MiXCR, and only productive beta chains were kept. Rows are unified per CDR3 protein, each entry keeping the most common DNA and genes. The V and J calls come from TCRdb's annotation, not from the publication. For this sample there are some 260,000 distinct CDR3 sequences; roughly 15% appear just once. Approximately 3.5% of the sample lies in the top ten.

Overall study results and their limits: Some responding clones were found in pre-infection memory, which suggests that pre-existing cross-reactive memory T cells took part in the SARS-CoV-2 response. From day 15 to 85, contracting clones showed balanced CD4/CD8 phenotypes, whereas a second wave of clones that expanded from day 15 to 37 leaned towards CD4+. Whether the second-wave clones peaking on day 37 were SARS-CoV-2 specific was not confirmed. The study covered only a couple of mild cases, and larger cohorts including severe cases with pre-infection samples were considered necessary. Contracting CD4+ clones turned up mainly in the CM and EM memory subsets, whereas EMRA was where CD8+ clones were enriched.

This receptor was identified in a young man who had mild COVID-19 (a few samples of this study predate the infection). The sample titles of this study are shuffled in the database, so cell type and time point are left out; the donor was told from shared clones. The sample was PBMCs or a T cell subset sorted from them (not recorded which). The chain uses TRBV5-6 and TRBJ2-5; a weak D assignment points to TRBD1 (6 bases agree). The CDR3 region reads CASSLGSPGTCHF. The nucleotides read TGTGCCAGCAGCTTGGGATCGCCGGGGACATGTCACTTC. The full variable domain, completed from the reference TRBV5-6 and TRBJ2-5 proteins outside the CDR3, reads DAGVTQSPTHLIKTRGQQVTLRCSPKSGHDTVSWYQQALGQGPQFIFQYYEEEERQRGNFPDRFSGHQFPNYSSELNVNALLLGDSALYLCASSLGSPGTCHFGPGTRLLVL.